The entry below describes one T cell receptor (beta chain). What it binds is not known. These data belong to a study of T cells in localized non-small cell lung cancer. Notes on the study in general: The appearance of a median approximately 57 of the top 100 tumor clones was seen in adjacent lung.

TCRdb's copy holds only in-frame clones and misses some; the assay was immunoSEQ multiplex PCR. The table has 72,000 or so clones, 84% seen once. This CDR3 contains 14 residues. Losses at the gene ends were 6 bases for V and 5 bases for J; bases not matched to a gene: 7. Germline V gives CDR1 MNHNS, CDR2 SASEGT. This receptor was taken from a female donor aged 60 or older with stage I lung adenocarcinoma. Sequencing used peripheral blood, obtained before any cancer treatment. This sequence joins TRBV6-1 and TRBJ1-2, with 9 bases fitting TRBD1. The CDR3 DNA reads TGTGCCAGCAGGGACAGGGGTGCCACGTATGGCTACACCTTC. The encoded protein is CASRDRGATYGYTF.